The 7 T cell receptor beta chains given below trace back to one sample, sequenced in a study of T cell responses to AZD1222 COVID-19 vaccine. Sequencing used immunoSEQ multiplex PCR; TCRdb keeps in-frame clones, though not all of them. Among about 180,000 clones listed, more than 75% were seen once. The specimen was peripheral blood, collected 28 days after the second AZD1222 dose. All receptors come from an adult who received the AZD1222 COVID-19 vaccine.

The gene calls are TRBV7-3 and TRBJ1-6; no clear D gene. The CDR3 contains 16 residues. Germline V gene data show CDR1 as SGHTA and CDR2 as FQGTGA. V was trimmed by 4 bases and J by 6 bases, leaving 16 bases between them. The DNA of the CDR3 is TGTGCCAGCAGCTCCGAAAGTAGGGCCTCTAATTCACCCCTCCACTTT. This encodes CASSSESRASNSPLHF. The entire variable domain, with the rest obtained from reference TRBV7-3 and TRBJ1-6, is as follows: GAGVSQTPSNKVTEKGKYVELRCDPISGHTALYWYRQSLGQGPEFLIYFQGTGAADDSGLPNDRFFAVRPEGSVSTLKIQRTERGDSAVYLCASSSESRASNSPLHFGNGTRLTVT.

This chain uses TRBV30 with TRBJ1-6; D perhaps matches TRBD1 (6 bases). Germline V gene data show CDR1 as GTSNPN and CDR2 as SVGIG (reference sequence). Deletions cut 1 base from V and 7 bases from J, with 14 bases between. The CDR3 length is 15 residues. The CDR3 nucleotides are TGTGCCTGGAGTGACCGGGGGCGGGTAAATTCACCCCTCCACTTT. This sequence encodes CAWSDRGRVNSPLHF.

In regard to this clone: This sample includes further DNA sequences coding for the same CDR3. V and J are TRBV5-4 and TRBJ2-3; 11 nucleotides agree with TRBD2. CDR1 SGHNT and CDR2 YYREEE come from the germline V gene (reference sequence). The CDR3 is 16 amino acids. J gave up 0 bases and V 0 bases, and 0 bases lay outside the gene matches. The CDR3 nucleotides read TGTGCCAGCAGCTTGGGGACTAGCGGGAGCACAGATACGCAGTATTTT. It codes for CASSLGTSGSTDTQYF.

The V gene is TRBV10-1, the J gene TRBJ2-7; D may match TRBD1 or TRBD2 (6 bases each). CDR3 length equals 15 residues. Germline CDR1 reads WNHNN; CDR2 reads SYGVQD (reference sequence). V was shortened by 0 bases and J by 5 bases, with 14 bases between the two germline ends. The CDR3 sequence is CASSESLQGGNEQYF. CDR3 bases: TGCGCCAGCAGTGAGTCGCTACAGGGAGGCAACGAGCAGTACTTC.

The chain is built from TRBV11-3 and TRBJ2-2; D is unresolved. V was pared by 1 base and J by 6 bases, with 6 bases between. Looked up from germline, CDR1 is SGHNT and CDR2 is YENEEA. CDR3 length: 13 residues. The CDR3 is CASSLAAPGELFF. The CDR3 DNA sequence: TGTGCCAGCAGCTTAGCGGCCCCCGGGGAGCTGTTTTTT. Supplemented by reference TRBV11-3 and TRBJ2-2, the full variable domain reads EAGVVQSPRYKIIEKKQPVAFWCNPISGHNTLYWYLQNLGQGPELLIRYENEEAVDDSQLPKDRFSAERLKGVDSTLKIQPAELGDSAVYLCASSLAAPGELFFGEGSRLTVL.

The J gene is TRBJ2-1, the V gene TRBV4-3; TRBD2 agrees at 8 bases. Germline values: CDR1 LGHNA, CDR2 YSLEER. The CDR3 spans 16 residues. The V and J ends lost 1 base and 10 bases, in that order; junction bases with no gene match: 12. The CDR3 nucleotides read TGCGCCAGCAGCCAAGCTGGGTTAGCGGGGCCGAGGGAGCAGTTCTTC. As protein: CASSQAGLAGPREQFF.

The rearrangement joins TRBV5-8 to TRBJ2-5; TRBD1 aligns across 7 bases. Trimming cost V 5 bases and J 2 bases; bases outside gene matches: 6. Germline assignment: CDR1 SGHTS and CDR2 YDEGEE. This CDR3 is built from 14 residues. CDR3 residues: CASSGDRVQETQYF. The DNA for the CDR3 is TGTGCCAGCAGTGGTGACAGGGTACAAGAGACCCAGTACTTC.